Each of the 25 T cell receptor beta chains below was sequenced from the same sample in a study of blood T cell repertoires in COVID-19. Sequencing was performed with immunoSEQ multiplex PCR; in TCRdb, only in-frame clones are kept and a portion is missing. The table shows roughly 69,000 clones, with over 65% occurring only once. What was sequenced was peripheral blood. Every receptor here comes from a man in his fifties or sixties with COVID-19, enrolled during active disease.

The genes are TRBV5-4 and TRBJ1-6; 8 bases line up with TRBD1. CDR1 SGHNT and CDR2 YYREEE come from the germline V gene (reference sequence). This CDR3 has 15 residues. Trimming removed 1 base from V and 8 bases from J; junction bases left unmatched: 5. The CDR3 nucleotides read TGTGCCAGCAGCTTGATGCAGGGGGCAGATTCACCCCTCCACTTT. It encodes CASSLMQGADSPLHF. The full variable domain, rest sourced from reference TRBV5-4 and TRBJ1-6, is ETGVTQSPTHLIKTRGQQVTLRCSSQSGHNTVSWYQQALGQGPQFIFQYYREEENGRGNFPPRFSGLQFPNYSSELNVNALELDDSALYLCASSLMQGADSPLHFGNGTRLTVT.

The chain joins TRBV6-5 to TRBJ2-2; D may be TRBD1 (6 bases). Trimming removed 4 bases at V and 3 bases at J, with 12 bases between. Per germline, CDR1 MNHEY and CDR2 SVGAGI. The CDR3 runs 15 residues. CDR3 sequence: CASSSSGQYTGELFF. The CDR3 DNA is TGTGCCAGCAGTTCATCAGGACAGTACACCGGGGAGCTGTTTTTT.

The chain carries TRBV7-9 and TRBJ1-2; 7 bases fit TRBD1. The CDR3 runs to 15 residues. Per germline, CDR1 SEHNR and CDR2 FQNEAQ (reference sequence). With V trimmed by 5 bases and J by 8 bases, 14 bases remained unmatched. CDR3: CASSPVGQGEVGYTF. DNA for the CDR3: TGTGCCAGCAGCCCCGTGGGGCAGGGGGAAGTCGGCTACACCTTC. The entire variable domain, with the rest obtained from reference TRBV7-9 and TRBJ1-2, is as follows: DTGVSQNPRHKITKRGQNVTFRCDPISEHNRLYWYRQTLGQGPEFLTYFQNEAQLEKSRLLSDRFSAERPKGSFSTLEIQRTEQGDSAMYLCASSPVGQGEVGYTFGSGTRLTVV.

The chain employs TRBV24-1 and TRBJ2-1; 10 bases agree with TRBD2. V was pared by 3 bases and J by 7 bases, with 5 bases of the junction left unmatched. The germline CDR1 and CDR2 sequences are KGHDR and SFDVKD. This CDR3 region has 15 residues. The CDR3 sequence is CATSDTGTSVNEQFF. The CDR3 nucleotides read TGTGCCACCAGTGATACCGGGACTAGCGTAAATGAGCAGTTCTTC.

The J gene is TRBJ1-4, the V gene TRBV6-2 or TRBV6-3; D unclear. CDR1 MNHEY and CDR2 SVGEGT come from the germline V gene. V gave up 7 bases and J gave up 0 bases, with 15 bases separating them. This CDR3 spans 16 amino acids. The CDR3 DNA is TGTGCCAGCACCCCCATCCCCGAGACAACTAATGAAAAACTGTTTTTT. Protein product: CASTPIPETTNEKLFF.

The CDR3 DNA is TGTGCCAGCAGCCCAAACCAGGGACACTTCCAAGAGACCCAGTACTTC. As protein: CASSPNQGHFQETQYF. The chain has TRBV7-9 and TRBJ2-5; maybe TRBD1 (6 bases). Germline V CDR1 and CDR2: SEHNR, FQNEAQ (reference sequence). This CDR3 is built from 16 residues. The V end was cut by 5 bases, the J end by 1 base, with 17 bases between.

The chain is built from TRBV12-5 and TRBJ2-7, with D possibly matching TRBD2 (6 bases). Germline V CDR1 and CDR2: LGHNT, FRNRAP. Trimming removed 5 bases at V and 6 bases at J, with 11 bases between. This CDR3 is 12 amino acids long. CDR3 in amino acids: CASGHFSGEQYF. CDR3 in DNA: TGTGCTAGTGGTCATTTTAGCGGCGAGCAGTACTTC. Full variable domain (remainder filled in from reference TRBV12-5 and TRBJ2-7): DARVTQTPRHKVTEMGQEVTMRCQPILGHNTVFWYRQTMMQGLELLAYFRNRAPLDDSGMPKDRFSAEMPDATLATLKIQPSEPRDSAVYFCASGHFSGEQYFGPGTRLTVT.

The rearrangement joins TRBV5-4 to TRBJ2-5; a weak D match, TRBD1 (5 bases). The germline V gene encodes CDR1 SGHNT and CDR2 YYREEE (reference sequence). The V and J ends lost 0 bases and 2 bases respectively, with 14 bases between them. This CDR3 has 16 amino acids. The CDR3 DNA sequence: TGTGCCAGCAGCTTGGTGAATACAGGCTTACAAGAGACCCAGTACTTC. It specifies CASSLVNTGLQETQYF.

The rearrangement joins TRBV28 to TRBJ2-7; 8 bases align to TRBD2. The V and J ends lost 6 bases and 1 base, in that order; junction bases with no gene match: 8. The CDR3 length is 15 residues. Germline CDR1 MDHEN, CDR2 SYDVKM. The CDR3 loop reads CASRFSGAFSYEQYF. CDR3 bases: TGTGCCAGCAGATTTAGCGGGGCCTTTTCCTACGAGCAGTACTTC.

The chain has TRBV11-2 and TRBJ2-5; D not resolved. This CDR3 spans 14 amino acids. Between the trimmed V and J ends, which lost 2 bases and 5 bases, there was a span of 12 bases. Germline CDR1 is SGHAT and CDR2 is FQNNGV. The CDR3 region is CASSLTPWAETQYF. The CDR3 coding sequence is TGTGCCAGCAGCTTAACCCCGTGGGCTGAGACCCAGTACTTC.

V gene TRBV30 combines with J gene TRBJ2-7, with 10 positions matching TRBD1. The CDR3 spans 13 residues. V shed 5 bases, J shed 0 bases, and the junction held 1 base outside the gene matches. CDR1 and CDR2 from the germline V gene are GTSNPN and SVGIG (reference sequence). The CDR3 DNA is TGTGCCTGGGGGACAGGGGACTCCTACGAGCAGTACTTC. Its translation: CAWGTGDSYEQYF.

The rearrangement joins TRBV3-1 (or the pseudogene TRBV3-2) to TRBJ2-7, with 7 bases that match TRBD1. This CDR3 comprises 15 residues. From germline, CDR1 is LGHDT and CDR2 YNNKEL (reference sequence). The trim removed 1 base at V and 1 base at J, leaving 4 bases unmatched. The CDR3 reads CASSQVEQGSYEQYF. CDR3 bases: TGTGCCAGCAGCCAAGTAGAACAGGGGTCCTACGAGCAGTACTTC.

This clone turned up a few times. The V and J genes are TRBV6-5 and TRBJ2-3; D call uncertain. The germline CDR1 and CDR2 sequences are MNHEY and SVGAGI. This CDR3 is 13 amino acids long. V lost 2 bases and J 5 bases, leaving 8 bases between the germline ends. CDR3 residues: CASSYRWRDTQYF. As DNA, the CDR3 is TGTGCCAGCAGTTACAGGTGGAGAGATACGCAGTATTTT.

The chain recombines TRBV28 with TRBJ2-4, with 7 bases that match TRBD1. Germline V gene lookup returns CDR1 MDHEN and CDR2 SYDVKM. With 3 bases clipped from V and 6 bases from J, the junction kept 2 bases outside the gene matches. The CDR3 length is 13 residues. The CDR3 spells CASSLGTANIQYF. Here the CDR3 DNA reads TGTGCCAGCAGTTTGGGGACAGCAAACATTCAGTACTTC.

This rearrangement joins TRBV25-1 to TRBJ1-6; D may be TRBD1 (6 bases). Germline lookup yields CDR1 MGHDK and CDR2 SYGVNS. The CDR3 consists of 14 residues. V was cut by 8 bases and J by 8 bases, with 16 bases left in between. In nucleotides, the CDR3 is TGTGCCAGCGAGTCCAGGGACATGTATTCACCCCTCCACTTT. Its protein product is CASESRDMYSPLHF.

The chain links TRBV5-4 to TRBJ2-5; D perhaps matches TRBD2 (5 bases). Deletions cut 3 bases from V and 5 bases from J, with 8 bases between. Germline CDR1 and CDR2: SGHNT and YYREEE (reference sequence). This CDR3 contains 12 residues. The DNA of the CDR3 is TGTGCCAGCAGCTCACAGCGGGAGACCCAGTACTTC. Translated: CASSSQRETQYF.

The V and J genes are TRBV6-5 and TRBJ2-7; possibly TRBD1 for D (6 bases). Per germline, CDR1 MNHEY and CDR2 SVGAGI. The germline V and J ends were trimmed by 5 bases and 0 bases, with 11 bases remaining between them. The CDR3 length is 14 residues. CDR3 sequence: CASSKQGGSYEQYF. Written as DNA, the CDR3 is TGTGCCAGCAGTAAACAGGGTGGCTCCTACGAGCAGTACTTC.

V is TRBV24-1 and J is TRBJ2-4; the match to TRBD1 covers 8 bases. Germline CDR1 is KGHDR and CDR2 is SFDVKD. With V trimmed by 3 bases and J by 0 bases, 3 bases remained unmatched. The CDR3 length is 16 residues. The CDR3 spells CATSDDTGGAKNIQYF. The CDR3 region has the DNA TGTGCCACCAGTGATGACACAGGGGGAGCCAAAAACATTCAGTACTTC.

CDR3 sequence (DNA): TGTGCCAGCAGCGTAGGTGGGACAGGACTCTCTGGAAACACCATATATTTT. Translating gives CASSVGGTGLSGNTIYF. The rearrangement uses TRBV9 and TRBJ1-3, with 8 positions matching TRBD1. This CDR3 comprises 17 residues. The trim removed 0 bases at V and 0 bases at J, leaving 5 bases unmatched. Germline V CDR1 and CDR2: SGDLS, YYNGEE.

The rearrangement links TRBV10-3 to TRBJ2-2; 15 bases map to TRBD2. The CDR3 runs 21 residues. Germline V CDR1 and CDR2: ENHRY, SYGVKD. V lost 0 bases, J lost 8 bases, and 16 bases stayed unmatched. DNA of the CDR3: TGTGCCATCAGTGAGTCGAGGGGACTAGCGGGGGGCCAGACAAGCGAAGGGGAGCTGTTTTTT. As protein: CAISESRGLAGGQTSEGELFF.

This clone was observed a few times. V usage is TRBV4-1 and J usage is TRBJ1-6, with D hard to call. Germline V gives CDR1 MGHRA, CDR2 YSYEKL. This CDR3 region has 17 residues. V shed 4 bases and J shed 0 bases, with 13 bases lying between them. The CDR3 coding sequence is TGCGCCAGCAGCCCCCGAGAGGCTAACTCCTATAATTCACCCCTCCACTTT. This gives the protein CASSPREANSYNSPLHF.

DNA for the CDR3: TGCGCCAGCAGCTCGACCGGGACAGGGGGGTGGACTGAAGCTTTCTTT. Protein sequence: CASSSTGTGGWTEAFF. The chain couples TRBV5-1 to TRBJ1-1, with 11 bases aligning to TRBD1. The V gene end was trimmed by 3 bases and the J gene end by 5 bases; junction bases not matched to a gene: 9. The CDR3 extends over 16 amino acids. Germline CDR1 reads SGHRS; CDR2 reads YFSETQ.

This rearrangement joins TRBV6-6 to TRBJ2-4; the match to TRBD2 covers 8 bases. V dropped 5 bases and J dropped 1; count of bases not matched to a gene: 10. The germline CDR1 and CDR2 sequences are MNHNY and SVGAGI (reference sequence). The CDR3 has 17 residues. The CDR3 sequence: CASSPTGGVGAKNIQYF. CDR3 DNA: TGTGCCAGCAGTCCAACCGGGGGGGTTGGGGCCAAAAACATTCAGTACTTC.

Relative to its sample, this clone is medium-sized. The chain has TRBV6-5 and TRBJ1-5; 9 bases are a match to TRBD1. The junction had 2 bases not matched to a gene; V was cut back by 2 bases and J by 6 bases. The germline CDR1 and CDR2 sequences are MNHEY and SVGAGI. The CDR3 runs to 14 residues. CDR3 amino acids: CASSYTTGGQPQHF. The DNA for the CDR3 is TGTGCCAGCAGTTACACGACAGGGGGTCAGCCCCAGCATTTT.

This clone was found a few times. The rearrangement joins TRBV5-1 to TRBJ2-2, with D possibly TRBD1 on 5 matching bases. Trimming cost V 0 bases and J 2 bases, with 8 bases left between them. The CDR3 is 15 amino acids. CDR1 is SGHRS, CDR2 YFSETQ, per germline. The CDR3 protein is CASSLGQSNTGELFF. CDR3 in DNA: TGCGCCAGCAGCTTGGGACAGAGTAACACCGGGGAGCTGTTTTTT.